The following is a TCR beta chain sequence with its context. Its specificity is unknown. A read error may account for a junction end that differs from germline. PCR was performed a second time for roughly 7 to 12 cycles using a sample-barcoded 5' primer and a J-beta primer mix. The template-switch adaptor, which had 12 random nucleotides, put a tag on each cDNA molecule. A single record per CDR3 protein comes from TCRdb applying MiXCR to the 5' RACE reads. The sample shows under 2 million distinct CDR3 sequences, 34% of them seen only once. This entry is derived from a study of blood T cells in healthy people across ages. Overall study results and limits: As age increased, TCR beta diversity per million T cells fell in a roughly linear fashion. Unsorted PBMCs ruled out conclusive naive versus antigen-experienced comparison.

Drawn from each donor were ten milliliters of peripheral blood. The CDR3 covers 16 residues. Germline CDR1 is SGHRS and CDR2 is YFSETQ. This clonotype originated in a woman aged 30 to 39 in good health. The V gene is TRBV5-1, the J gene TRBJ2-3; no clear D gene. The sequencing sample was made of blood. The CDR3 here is CASNLGRRRGTDTQYF. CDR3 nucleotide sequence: TGCGCCAGCAACTTGGGCCGGCGACGCGGCACAGATACGCAGTATTTT.